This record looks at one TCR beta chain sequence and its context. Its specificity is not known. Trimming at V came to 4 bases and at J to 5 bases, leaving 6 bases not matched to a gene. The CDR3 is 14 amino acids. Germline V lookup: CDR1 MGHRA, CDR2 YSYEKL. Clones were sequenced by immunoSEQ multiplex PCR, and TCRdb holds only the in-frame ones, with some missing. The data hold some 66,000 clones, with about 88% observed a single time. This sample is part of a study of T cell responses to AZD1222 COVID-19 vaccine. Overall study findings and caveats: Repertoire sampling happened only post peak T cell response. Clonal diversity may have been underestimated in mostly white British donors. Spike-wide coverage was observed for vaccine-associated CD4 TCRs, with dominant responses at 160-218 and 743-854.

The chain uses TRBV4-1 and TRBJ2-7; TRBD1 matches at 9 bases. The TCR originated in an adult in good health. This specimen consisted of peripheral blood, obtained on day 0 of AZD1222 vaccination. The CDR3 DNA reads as TGCGCCAGCAGCCTTAACAGGGGGCTGCACGAGCAGTACTTC. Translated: CASSLNRGLHEQYF.